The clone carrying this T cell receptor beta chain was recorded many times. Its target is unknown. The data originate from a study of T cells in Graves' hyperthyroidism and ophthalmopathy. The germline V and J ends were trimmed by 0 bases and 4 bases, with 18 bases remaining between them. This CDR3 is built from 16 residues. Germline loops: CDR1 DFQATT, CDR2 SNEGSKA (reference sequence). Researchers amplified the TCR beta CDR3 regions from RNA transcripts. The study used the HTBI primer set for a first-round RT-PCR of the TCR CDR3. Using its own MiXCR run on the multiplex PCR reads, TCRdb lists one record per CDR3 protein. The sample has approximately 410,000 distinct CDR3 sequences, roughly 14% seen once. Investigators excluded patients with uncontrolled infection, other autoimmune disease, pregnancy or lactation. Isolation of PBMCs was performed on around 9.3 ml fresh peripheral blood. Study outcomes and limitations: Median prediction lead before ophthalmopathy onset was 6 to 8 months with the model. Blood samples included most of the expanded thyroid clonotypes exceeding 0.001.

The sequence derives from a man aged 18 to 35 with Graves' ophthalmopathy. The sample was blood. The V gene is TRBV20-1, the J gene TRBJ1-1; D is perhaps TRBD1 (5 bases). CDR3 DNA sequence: TGCAGTGCTAGAGAGCGGGGCGGGGTTAAGAGCACTGAAGCTTTCTTT. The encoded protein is CSARERGGVKSTEAFF.